This is a list of T cell receptor beta chains from one sample in a study of T cells of healthy individuals. MiXCR, applied by TCRdb to the 5' RACE reads, yields one record per CDR3 protein. The sample shows 60,000 to 80,000 distinct CDR3 sequences, under 20% of them seen only once. The origin of the receptors is a human donor in good health. Each CDR3 is given with its conserved first and last residue. The D gene is left open where the match is weak.

d_call: .
v_call: TRBV6-2/TRBV6-3
cdr3_aa: CASSPPGGRTEAFF

d_call: .
v_call: TRBV20-1
cdr3_aa: CSARVGKALHF

d_call: .
v_call: TRBV2
cdr3_aa: CASRFESGDNQPQHF

d_call: .
v_call: TRBV7-3
cdr3_aa: CASSLEGLNTEAFF

d_call: TRBD1
v_call: TRBV27
cdr3_aa: CATSYRGVNYGYTF

d_call: TRBD1
v_call: TRBV7-9
cdr3_aa: CASRRDRISVDSPLHF

d_call: .
v_call: TRBV11-2
cdr3_aa: CASSQSLRQPQHF

d_call: .
v_call: TRBV7-6
cdr3_aa: CASRAELSNTGELFF

d_call: .
v_call: TRBV27
cdr3_aa: CASSFQRARDNEQYF

d_call: .
v_call: TRBV19
cdr3_aa: CASRTRDLPQETQYF

d_call: .
v_call: TRBV6-1
cdr3_aa: CASSRAGALGNEQFF

d_call: .
v_call: TRBV3-1
cdr3_aa: CASSQGSSAAEQFF

d_call: .
v_call: TRBV6-5
cdr3_aa: CASRRDQGRETQYF

d_call: .
v_call: TRBV7-4
cdr3_aa: CASSFFPPGRRTDTQYF

d_call: .
v_call: TRBV6-2/TRBV6-3
cdr3_aa: CASSYPGYSYNEQFF

d_call: .
v_call: TRBV12-3/TRBV12-4
cdr3_aa: CASSQVETQYF

d_call: .
v_call: TRBV27
cdr3_aa: CASTGTRKGVNTEAFF